Following are 5 T cell receptor beta chains from one sample sequenced in a study of blood T cell repertoires in COVID-19. The repertoire was sequenced with immunoSEQ multiplex PCR; TCRdb's copy has only in-frame clones and lacks some. The data show 170,000 or so clones, about 90% seen once. The source material was PBMCs or T cells enriched from blood (not recorded which). Receptors originate from a woman in her forties or fifties who had recovered from COVID-19.

The gene calls are TRBV6-2 or TRBV6-3 and TRBJ2-3, with no clear D. V gave up 7 bases and J gave up 3 bases, with 14 bases separating them. Germline CDR1 reads MNHEY; CDR2 reads SVGEGT. This CDR3 has 14 amino acids. The CDR3 sequence is CASNPPRWTDTQYF. DNA for the CDR3: TGTGCCAGCAACCCCCCGAGGTGGACAGATACGCAGTATTTT.

The rearrangement links TRBV18 to TRBJ1-2, with 8 bases aligning to TRBD1. The CDR3 covers 15 residues. Germline CDR1 KGHSH, CDR2 LQKENI. V lost 3 bases, J lost 5 bases, and 8 bases stayed unmatched. The CDR3 region is CASSPAGQGLYGYTF. The CDR3 DNA sequence: TGTGCCAGCTCACCTGCTGGACAGGGTCTATATGGCTACACCTTC.

This chain joins TRBV5-1 and TRBJ2-5; D perhaps matches TRBD2 (6 bases). This CDR3 is 15 amino acids long. V lost 3 bases and J lost 1, with 13 bases in between. Germline V CDR1 and CDR2: SGHRS, YFSETQ. The CDR3 sequence is CASSSGTAPQETQYF. CDR3 coding DNA: TGCGCCAGCAGCTCCGGGACTGCCCCCCAAGAGACCCAGTACTTC.

The chain joins TRBV19 to TRBJ1-5; no clear D. Germline V gene lookup returns CDR1 LNHDA and CDR2 SQIVND (reference sequence). CDR3 length equals 15 residues. V was shortened by 5 bases and J by 3 bases, with 14 bases between the two germline ends. This chain's CDR3 is CASSDRGRINQPQHF. DNA of the CDR3: TGTGCCAGTAGTGATAGAGGGCGAATCAATCAGCCCCAGCATTTT.

This clone showed up just once. The CDR3 reads CASSLSRTGRETQYF. CDR3 bases: TGTGCCAGCAGCTTATCCAGAACAGGTCGGGAGACCCAGTACTTC. This chain uses TRBV7-9 with TRBJ2-5; the D gene is possibly TRBD1 (5 bases). Trimming removed 2 bases from V and 5 bases from J, with 15 bases in between. The CDR3 length is 15 residues. The germline V gene encodes CDR1 SEHNR and CDR2 FQNEAQ (reference sequence).